The next 15 T cell receptor beta chains were all read from a single sample in a study of blood T cell repertoires in COVID-19. Here immunoSEQ multiplex PCR was the method, and the copy in TCRdb shows in-frame clones only, minus some. Of around 30,000 clones listed, 90% are singletons. The material sequenced was peripheral blood. These receptors originate from a man older than 75 with acute or convalescent COVID-19.

V gene TRBV7-2 combines with J gene TRBJ2-7; the match to TRBD1 covers 8 bases. In germline, CDR1 is SGHTA, CDR2 FQGNSA. V was pared by 6 bases and J by 2 bases, with 9 bases of the junction left unmatched. The CDR3 spans 15 residues. CDR3 sequence: CASSLTGQGTYEQYF. CDR3 sequence (DNA): TGTGCCAGCAGTCTTACCGGACAGGGAACCTACGAGCAGTACTTC.

The V gene is TRBV30, the J gene TRBJ2-3; perhaps TRBD2 as D (7 bases). The V end lost 2 bases, the J end lost 8 bases, and 11 bases lay between the germline ends. This CDR3 is 12 amino acids long. The germline gives CDR1 GTSNPN, CDR2 SVGIG (reference sequence). CDR3 residues: CAWSPGGLTQYF. In DNA, the CDR3 is TGTGCCTGGAGTCCCGGGGGGCTTACGCAGTATTTT.

This rearrangement joins TRBV4-1 to TRBJ2-1, with TRBD2 matching 9 bases. The CDR3 totals 17 residues. Per germline, CDR1 MGHRA and CDR2 YSYEKL. J gave up 6 bases and V 1 base, and 10 bases lay outside the gene matches. Here the CDR3 DNA reads TGCGCCAGCAGCCAAGTCATGCGAGCGGGGGGCCTCAATGAGCAGTTCTTC. Translating gives CASSQVMRAGGLNEQFF.

The chain is built from TRBV6-5 and TRBJ1-6; D is ambiguous. Germline assignment: CDR1 MNHEY and CDR2 SVGAGI. The CDR3 totals 14 residues. V lost 6 bases and J lost 7, with 13 bases in between. CDR3 loop: CASSRSPNNSPLHF. The CDR3 DNA reads as TGTGCCAGCAGCCGGAGCCCAAACAATTCACCCCTCCACTTT.

This clone showed up just once. J is TRBJ1-4 and V is TRBV28; D perhaps matches TRBD1 (6 bases). The germline V gene has CDR1 MDHEN and CDR2 SYDVKM. V lost 3 bases to trimming and J lost 7 bases, with 15 bases between them. There are 15 residues in the CDR3. CDR3 in amino acids: CASSLGADLSEKLFF. The CDR3 DNA reads as TGTGCCAGCAGTTTGGGGGCGGATTTGAGTGAAAAACTGTTTTTT.

CDR3 sequence: CATGGQGALETQYF. For the CDR3, the DNA is TGTGCCACCGGGGGACAGGGGGCCTTGGAGACCCAGTACTTC. V gene TRBV19 combines with J gene TRBJ2-5; 12 positions agree with TRBD1. V lost 10 bases to trimming and J lost 5 bases; unmatched junction nucleotides: 8. There are 14 residues in the CDR3. The germline V gene has CDR1 LNHDA and CDR2 SQIVND (reference sequence).

This clone was counted once. The rearrangement joins TRBV9 to TRBJ1-3; the D is unclear. Germline CDR1 is SGDLS and CDR2 is YYNGEE. V lost 0 bases and J 4 bases, leaving 5 bases between the germline ends. This CDR3 comprises 13 residues. In DNA, the CDR3 is TGTGCCAGCAGCGTAGCTCTGGGAAACACCATATATTTT. Amino acids: CASSVALGNTIYF.

V usage is TRBV5-4 and J usage is TRBJ1-1; 7 nucleotides match TRBD1. V lost 2 bases to trimming and J lost 7 bases; unmatched junction nucleotides: 11. The CDR3 sequence is 15 residues long. Germline assignment: CDR1 SGHNT and CDR2 YYREEE (reference sequence). The CDR3 reads CASSLERGLGGEAFF. The CDR3, as DNA: TGTGCCAGCAGCTTAGAGAGGGGGCTTGGGGGTGAAGCTTTCTTT.

The rearrangement joins TRBV28 to TRBJ1-5; no firm D call. Germline V gives CDR1 MDHEN, CDR2 SYDVKM. V was clipped by 1 base and J by 3 bases, with 13 bases between them. This CDR3 is built from 16 residues. The CDR3 sequence: CASSLSGSPSNQPQHF. DNA for the CDR3: TGTGCCAGCAGTTTATCTGGCAGTCCCTCCAATCAGCCCCAGCATTTT.

The V call is TRBV18, the J call TRBJ2-1; 8 bases map to TRBD1. This CDR3 is 16 amino acids long. Germline loops: CDR1 KGHSH, CDR2 LQKENI. The V and J ends lost 1 base and 3 bases, in that order; junction bases with no gene match: 5. The CDR3 nucleotides read TGTGCCAGCTCACCACAATCAGGGGGCATCTACAATGAGCAGTTCTTC. It is translated as CASSPQSGGIYNEQFF. Complete variable domain (other parts from reference TRBV18 and TRBJ2-1): NAGVMQNPRHLVRRRGQEARLRCSPMKGHSHVYWYRQLPEEGLKFMVYLQKENIIDESGMPKERFSAEFPKEGPSILRIQQVVRGDSAAYFCASSPQSGGIYNEQFFGPGTRLTVL.

This sequence joins TRBV5-1 and TRBJ2-3; TRBD1 is a possible D gene (6 bases). There are 14 residues in the CDR3. The germline V gene encodes CDR1 SGHRS and CDR2 YFSETQ. V dropped 4 bases and J dropped 2 bases, with 11 bases sitting between them. CDR3: CASSLQGDTDTQYF. CDR3 sequence (DNA): TGCGCCAGCAGCCTACAGGGTGACACAGATACGCAGTATTTT.

The rearrangement joins TRBV19 to TRBJ2-1; TRBD1 matches 7 bases. The V segment lost 6 bases and the J segment 4 bases; nucleotides outside the gene matches: 3. The CDR3 extends over 13 amino acids. From germline, CDR1 is LNHDA and CDR2 SQIVND (reference sequence). CDR3 residues: CASSPGQYNEQFF. CDR3 sequence (DNA): TGTGCCAGTAGCCCGGGACAGTACAATGAGCAGTTCTTC.

The gene calls are TRBV2 and TRBJ1-6, with D perhaps matching TRBD1 (5 bases). V was shortened by 6 bases and J by 10 bases, with 10 bases between the two germline ends. The length of the CDR3 is 12 residues. The germline CDR1 and CDR2 sequences are SNHLY and FYNNEI. The CDR3 protein is CASREGISPLHF. DNA for the CDR3: TGTGCCAGCAGGGAGGGGATCTCACCCCTCCACTTT.

The DNA of the CDR3 is TGTGCCAGCAGTTATGGGACTACCTACACCGGGGAGCTGTTTTTT. It yields the protein CASSYGTTYTGELFF. J is TRBJ2-2 and V is TRBV6-6, with TRBD2 matching over 7 bases. Germline trimming cut 3 bases from V and 3 bases from J; bases unmatched to any gene: 4. Germline V lookup: CDR1 MNHNY, CDR2 SVGAGI (reference sequence). The CDR3 runs to 15 residues.

This rearrangement joins TRBV30 to TRBJ1-2; 10 positions match TRBD1. With 2 bases clipped from V and 1 base from J, the junction kept 4 bases outside the gene matches. The CDR3 covers 15 residues. CDR1 and CDR2 from the germline V gene are GTSNPN and SVGIG (reference sequence). CDR3 residues: CAWSIGTGVNYGYTF. The CDR3 nucleotides read TGTGCCTGGAGTATTGGGACAGGGGTTAACTATGGCTACACCTTC. The variable domain in full, completed from reference TRBV30 and TRBJ1-2, reads SQTIHQWPATLVQPVGSPLSLECTVEGTSNPNLYWYRQAAGRGLQLLFYSVGIGQISSEVPQNLSASRPQDRQFILSSKKLLLSDSGFYLCAWSIGTGVNYGYTFGSGTRLTVV.